The 13 T cell receptor beta chains below come from one sample, sequenced in a study of CD8 T cells in ankylosing spondylitis (TCRdb year 2017). Library preparation employed 5' RACE. Sequenced on an Illumina HiSeq 2500. TCRdb took the public reads, trimmed them with fastp at Q25, ran MiXCR for clone calling and kept in-frame beta chains. Identical CDR3 protein sequences are pooled into one entry, listed with their most common genes and DNA. The sample contains under 250,000 distinct CDR3 sequences, approximately 8.4% of them found a single time. The ten largest clones add up to around 4.4% of the sample. The sequenced sample was blood, either unsorted or a sorted T cell fraction (not recorded which). Receptors were obtained from a female donor with ankylosing spondylitis or in good health (not recorded which).

In this sample, this clonotype turned up a few times. The chain combines TRBV7-2 with TRBJ1-4; possible D gene TRBD1, 5 bases. The V end lost 7 bases, the J end lost 1 base, and 28 bases lay between the germline ends. The V gene's germline CDR1 is SGHTA and CDR2 FQGNSA. This CDR3 is built from 20 residues. In DNA, the CDR3 is TGTGCCAGCACCTTTGGATGGGGGACTCAGGGACTATTAACTAATGAAAAACTGTTTTTT. Its protein is CASTFGWGTQGLLTNEKLFF.

The chain has TRBV6-5 and TRBJ2-5; TRBD1 matches at 9 bases. CDR3 size: 15 residues. J was trimmed by 5 bases and V by 7 bases; bases with no gene match: 11. Germline V lookup: CDR1 MNHEY, CDR2 SVGAGI. CDR3 amino acids: CASTPHRGRWETQYF. The CDR3 DNA sequence: TGTGCCAGCACCCCGCACAGGGGGCGATGGGAGACCCAGTACTTC.

The chain carries TRBV12-3 or TRBV12-4 and TRBJ2-6; D not resolved. Deletions cut 2 bases from V and 0 bases from J, with 5 bases between. This CDR3 has 15 amino acids. CDR3 sequence reads: CASSLMSSGANVLTF. CDR3 coding DNA: TGTGCCAGCAGTTTAATGAGCTCTGGGGCCAACGTCCTGACTTTC.

This clonotype was detected a few times. The rearrangement links TRBV19 to TRBJ1-5, with a weak D call TRBD1 (5 bases). The CDR3 spans 14 residues. Germline V gene lookup returns CDR1 LNHDA and CDR2 SQIVND (reference sequence). Trimming left V 5 bases short and J 7 bases short, with 15 bases between. This CDR3 is CASSPSRGGQPQHF. Here the CDR3 DNA reads TGTGCCAGTAGTCCTTCTCGGGGCGGGCAGCCCCAGCATTTT.

This clonotype was observed at least ten times. This chain joins TRBV6-5 and TRBJ2-5, with no clear D. This CDR3 has 12 amino acids. Germline CDR1 is MNHEY and CDR2 is SVGAGI. The V end lost 6 bases, the J end lost 4 bases, and 9 bases lay between the germline ends. DNA for the CDR3: TGTGCCAGCAGCCGAGGTGGAGAGACCCAGTACTTC. Its translation is CASSRGGETQYF.

There are many counts of this clonotype. This sequence joins TRBV7-2 and TRBJ2-3, with 7 bases matching TRBD1. Germline CDR1 SGHTA, CDR2 FQGNSA. This CDR3 is 15 amino acids long. With 5 bases clipped from V and 1 base from J, the junction kept 6 bases outside the gene matches. CDR3 amino acids: CASSPNRGGTDTQYF. The CDR3 coding sequence is TGTGCCAGCAGCCCTAACAGGGGTGGCACAGATACGCAGTATTTT.

This chain joins TRBV30 and TRBJ2-5, with 10 positions matching TRBD2. Trimming took 2 bases from V and 4 from J; bases not matched to a gene: 4. The CDR3 is 14 residues long. Germline CDR1 reads GTSNPN; CDR2 reads SVGIG (reference sequence). The CDR3 coding sequence is TGTGCCTGGAGTAGGAGCGGGAGGGGAGAGACCCAGTACTTC. Translating gives CAWSRSGRGETQYF.

Ten or more counts support this clonotype. The CDR3 nucleotides are TGTGCCAGCACCTCGACGGTGTACTACGAGCAGTACTTC. Translated: CASTSTVYYEQYF. V is TRBV2 and J is TRBJ2-7; D is uncertain. The V gene lost 7 bases and the J gene lost 3 bases, with 13 bases spanning the gap. CDR1 is SNHLY and CDR2 is FYNNEI in the germline V gene. The CDR3 is 13 residues long.

This clonotype was counted a few times. The V call is TRBV7-9, the J call TRBJ1-4, with unresolved D. Germline loops: CDR1 SEHNR, CDR2 FQNEAQ (reference sequence). The CDR3 is 12 amino acids. Trimming removed 5 bases at V and 7 bases at J, with 8 bases between. In DNA, the CDR3 is TGTGCCAGCAGCAACTTCGGTGAAAAACTGTTTTTT. It translates to CASSNFGEKLFF.

This clonotype occurred many times. The chain links TRBV3-1 to TRBJ2-1; perhaps TRBD2 as D (5 bases). CDR1 is LGHDT, CDR2 YNNKEL, per germline (reference sequence). The CDR3 spans 15 residues. Trimming stripped 0 bases from V and 4 bases from J, with 10 bases between. The CDR3 sequence is CASSQDSTSYNEQFF. The DNA of the CDR3 is TGTGCCAGCAGCCAAGATTCCACTAGTTACAATGAGCAGTTCTTC.

This clonotype has at least ten counts. The chain's CDR3 is CATSDFSTSGRYEQFF. CDR3 bases: TGTGCCACCAGTGATTTTTCAACTAGCGGGCGGTATGAGCAGTTCTTC. The chain has TRBV24-1 and TRBJ2-1; 9 nucleotides match TRBD2. J gave up 8 bases and V 1 base, and 8 bases lay outside the gene matches. CDR1 and CDR2 from the germline V gene are KGHDR and SFDVKD. The CDR3 extends over 16 amino acids.

This clonotype was found many times. The rearrangement uses TRBV3-1 and TRBJ1-1, with D possibly matching TRBD1 (5 bases). The CDR3 loop spans 14 amino acids. V lost 4 bases to trimming and J lost 5 bases, with 14 bases between them. Germline V gives CDR1 LGHDT, CDR2 YNNKEL (reference sequence). Here the CDR3 reads CASSLVGGGTEAFF. For the CDR3, the DNA is TGTGCCAGCAGCCTGGTCGGGGGAGGGACTGAAGCTTTCTTT.

The table lists this clonotype with many counts. The chain employs TRBV4-3 and TRBJ2-7; the D call may be TRBD1 or TRBD2 (5 bases each). The V end was cut by 3 bases, the J end by 4 bases, with 16 bases between. This CDR3 has 15 amino acids. Germline-derived CDR1 and CDR2 are LGHNA and YSLEER. CDR3 sequence reads: CASSQDPGTEYEQYF. CDR3 sequence (DNA): TGCGCCAGCAGCCAGGACCCCGGGACCGAGTACGAGCAGTACTTC.